The subject of this entry is one TCR beta chain. There is no known antigen for this receptor. The input lacks base qualities; no much larger clone sits a single base away. The data were taken from a study of T cells in Graves' hyperthyroidism and ophthalmopathy (dated by TCRdb to about 2019). General notes on the study: Peripheral blood samples were taken at the time of initial diagnosis, prior to any treatment. The 90 or so discovery patients were randomly split 7:3 into training and test sets. TCR V-J signatures able to tell the groups apart were searched for in a discovery cohort of 100 patients, of whom over 40 had Graves' ophthalmopathy and roughly 57 had stable Graves' hyperthyroidism. Once sampling was done, hyperthyroidism patients were given methimazole at a starting dose of 30 mg daily, whereas ophthalmopathy patients were given high-dose intravenous methylprednisolone. According to the paper, TCR Vbeta CDR3 sequencing was carried out on over 130 peripheral blood samples, which came from 40 to 45 ophthalmopathy, approximately 72 hyperthyroidism and roughly 17 progressor patients. An independent validation cohort of 18 to 20 hyperthyroidism patients and about 15 patients who later progressed to ophthalmopathy tested prospective prediction of ophthalmopathy. The study also compared thyroid tissue and blood T-cell repertoires from a handful of Graves' hyperthyroidism patients. The research as a whole found: In cross-validation, a model built on a 13 V-J signature told ophthalmopathy apart from stable hyperthyroidism with approximately 90% sensitivity and around 81% specificity, and in testing the same model reached 80%/75%. No statistical method was used to fix the sample size in advance, and group allocation was not hidden from the investigators. In validation, progression to ophthalmopathy was predicted by the model with about 70% sensitivity and roughly 72% specificity, a median of roughly six months before onset. Most expanded thyroid clonotypes (frequency above 0.001) were also found in blood, which suggests that blood repertoires may mirror thyroid immune responses.

Amplification of TCR beta CDR3 regions was carried out from RNA transcripts. The first round of RT-PCR for the TCR CDR3 was performed with the HTBI primer set and the Qiagen OneStep RT-PCR kit. A second multiplex PCR round built the libraries, followed by size selection and purification. The libraries were sequenced on an Illumina HiSeq2000 using paired-end 100 bp reads. The paper's processing steps were these. SOAPnuke was used to process the raw data, with reads discarded if the reads contained adapters or uncalled bases, had a mean Phred below 15, or lacked an exact constant-primer or identifier match. High-quality paired reads were merged with COPE v1.2.5, and unique nucleotide sequences were defined as clonotypes. Clonotypes were aligned to IMGT TRBV, TRBD and TRBJ reference segments using MiTCR v1.1. Analysis was restricted to V-J combinations with a frequency above 0.0001, which covered 98% to 99.2% of repertoires. The TCS score was defined as the ratio of F50 (clonal expansion) to E x V (chaos), calculated using BLOSUM62-based TCRdist between CDR3 peptides within each V-J. Welch's t-statistics and random forest reduced several hundred V-J features to around 14, which were used in a naive Bayes classifier (R e1071). In-frame beta chains were kept once TCRdb had trimmed the public reads at Q25 with fastp and called clones with MiXCR. Entries are consolidated by CDR3 protein sequence, retaining the most common genes and DNA. The V and J calls were determined by TCRdb, not by the authors. The sample contains fewer than 450,000 distinct CDR3 sequences, about 14% of them found a single time. The ten largest account for 25% to 30% of the sample.

The germline V gene yields KGHDR for CDR1 and SFDVKD for CDR2. The CDR3, from cysteine to phenylalanine, totals 13 residues. The sequence is cut down to CDR3 DNA, 39 bases in frame from base 1. After removal of 7 bases from V and 7 bases from J, the junction retains 3 bases not matched to a gene. Ophthalmopathy patients had moderately to severely active disease, with a Clinical Activity Score of 3 or more, a NOSPECS grade of 4 or more, and a disease duration of less than 3 months. The study excluded patients with uncontrolled infections, other autoimmune diseases, pregnancy or lactation. Diagnoses were based on clinical symptoms, serum thyroxine and TRAb, thyroid ultrasound and orbital computed tomography. PBMCs were separated from under 12 ml of fresh peripheral blood using Ficoll-Paque density gradient centrifugation. Total RNA was extracted using Trizol reagent, and RNA quality was assessed on an Agilent 2100 Bioanalyzer.

Sequencing used blood. This TCR derives from a man in his forties or fifties with Graves' ophthalmopathy. The chain links TRBV24-1 with TRBJ2-7, and 13 junction bases match TRBD2. The sequenced DNA: TGTGCCACCAGCGGACTAGCGGGAGTTGAGCAGTACTTC. Translated, this gives CATSGLAGVEQYF.